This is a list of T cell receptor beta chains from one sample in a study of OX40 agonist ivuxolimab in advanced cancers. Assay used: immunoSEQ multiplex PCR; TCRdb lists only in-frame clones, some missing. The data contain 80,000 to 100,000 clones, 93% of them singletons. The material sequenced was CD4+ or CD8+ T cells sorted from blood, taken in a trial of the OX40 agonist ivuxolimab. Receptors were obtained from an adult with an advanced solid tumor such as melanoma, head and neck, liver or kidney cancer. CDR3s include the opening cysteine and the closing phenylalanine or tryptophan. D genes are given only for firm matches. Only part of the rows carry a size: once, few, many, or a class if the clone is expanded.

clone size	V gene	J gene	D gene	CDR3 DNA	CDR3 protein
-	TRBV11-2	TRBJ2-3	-	TGTGCCAGCAGCTTAGCGGATACGCAGTATTTT	CASSLADTQYF
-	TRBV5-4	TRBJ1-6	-	TGTGCCAGCAGCGTAGGCGGTCGCCAGGAAGGGGCACCCCTCCACTTT	CASSVGGRQEGAPLHF
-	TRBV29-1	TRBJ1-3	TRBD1	TGCAGCGTTTCCGGACAGGGGAAAGGAAACACCATATATTTT	CSVSGQGKGNTIYF
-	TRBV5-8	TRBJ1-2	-	TGTGCCAGCAGCTTTTATGGCTCTCGGGGCTACACCTTC	CASSFYGSRGYTF
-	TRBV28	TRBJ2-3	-	TGTGCCAGCAGTTTAAGCACAGATACGCAGTATTTT	CASSLSTDTQYF
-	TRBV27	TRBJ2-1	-	TGTGCCAGCAGTTTATTAGGGCAGTTCTTC	CASSLLGQFF
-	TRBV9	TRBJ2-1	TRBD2	TGTGCCAGCAGCGTAGCTCTCGGGACTACAAACAATGAGCAGTTCTTC	CASSVALGTTNNEQFF
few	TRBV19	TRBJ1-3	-	TGTGCCAGTAGGATCCCAGATGGAAACACCATATATTTT	CASRIPDGNTIYF
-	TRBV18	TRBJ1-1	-	TGTGCCAGCTCACTCCAACGGGCCCGGAACACTGAAGCTTTCTTT	CASSLQRARNTEAFF
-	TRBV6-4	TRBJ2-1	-	TGTGCCAGCAGTGCTATCCTAGGGGGTCGGAATGAGCAGTTCTTC	CASSAILGGRNEQFF
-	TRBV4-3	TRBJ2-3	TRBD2	TGCGCCAGCAGCCAAGGCCCAGCGGGGGAAGCAGATACGCAGTATTTT	CASSQGPAGEADTQYF
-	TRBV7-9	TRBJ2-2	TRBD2	TGTGCCAGCAGCTCTCTAGCGGGGGGGCCCACCGGGGAGCTGTTTTTT	CASSSLAGGPTGELFF
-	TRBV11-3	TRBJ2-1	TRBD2	TGTGCCAGCAGCCTGCGGGGGACCAGGGCTAATGAGCAGTTCTTC	CASSLRGTRANEQFF
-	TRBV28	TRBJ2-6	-	TGTGCCAGCAGTTCTCCGCCCGGCTCTGGGGCCAACGTCCTGACTTTC	CASSSPPGSGANVLTF
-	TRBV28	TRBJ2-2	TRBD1	TGTGCCAGCAGGAAGAGACAGGGTCACACCGGGGAGCTGTTTTTT	CASRKRQGHTGELFF
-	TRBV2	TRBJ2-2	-	TGTGCCAGCAGTCGAAGTAGGGACACCGGGGAGCTGTTTTTT	CASSRSRDTGELFF
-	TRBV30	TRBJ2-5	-	TGTGCCTACAAGACCCGGCCCGGTTCCGAGACCCAGTACTTC	CAYKTRPGSETQYF
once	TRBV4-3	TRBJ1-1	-	TGCGCCAGCAGCCAAGATAACACGCTTAGTCGTGCTTTCTTT	CASSQDNTLSRAFF
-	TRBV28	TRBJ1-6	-	TGTGCCAGCAGTTTGACGCAAGTCCAGGTTTATAATTCACCCCTCCACTTT	CASSLTQVQVYNSPLHF
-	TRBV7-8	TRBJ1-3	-	TGTGCCAGCAGCTTAGGAATAGGGGCGCGCGGAAACACCATATATTTT	CASSLGIGARGNTIYF
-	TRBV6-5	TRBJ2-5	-	TGTGCCAGCAGTTACTCGACGGGTGAGACCCAGTACTTC	CASSYSTGETQYF
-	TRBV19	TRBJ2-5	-	TGTGCCAGTAGTATCCTCACGAGCGAGACCCAGTACTTC	CASSILTSETQYF
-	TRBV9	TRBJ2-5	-	TGTGCCAGCAGCGTAGTACCAGGCCCTTTAGGAGAGACCCAGTACTTC	CASSVVPGPLGETQYF
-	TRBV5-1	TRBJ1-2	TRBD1	TGCGCCAGCAGCCCAAACCGGGACAGGGACACTGGCTACACCTTC	CASSPNRDRDTGYTF
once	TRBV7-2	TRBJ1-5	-	TGTGCCAGCAGCTTAGAGAGCAATCAGCCCCAGCATTTT	CASSLESNQPQHF
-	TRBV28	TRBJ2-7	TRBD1	TGTGCCAGCAGTTGGGGGACAGGGGCGGGCTCCTACGAGCAGTACTTC	CASSWGTGAGSYEQYF
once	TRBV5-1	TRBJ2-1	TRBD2	TGCGCCAGCAGCCGAAAACCTACTAGCGGGGGGGAATATGAGCAGTTCTTC	CASSRKPTSGGEYEQFF
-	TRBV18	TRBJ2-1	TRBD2	TGTGCCAGCTCACCACCGGGACGGGAGGGTTCTCCTGAGCAGTTCTTC	CASSPPGREGSPEQFF
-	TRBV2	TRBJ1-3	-	TGTGCCAGCATCCCTAGCGGGTCTGGAAACACCATATATTTT	CASIPSGSGNTIYF
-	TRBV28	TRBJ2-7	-	TGTGCCAGCGCCCCCGGGAAAGGGAAATTGGGCGAGCAGTACTTC	CASAPGKGKLGEQYF
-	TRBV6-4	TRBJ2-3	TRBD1	TGTGCCAGCTCGGACAGGGCCCAGATCACAGATACGCAGTATTTT	CASSDRAQITDTQYF
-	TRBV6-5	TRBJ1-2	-	TGTGCCAGCAGCCTCATTTCCGGGGGAAAGGGCGGCTACACCTTC	CASSLISGGKGGYTF
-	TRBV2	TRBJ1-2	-	TGTGCCAGCAGCTCAGAGAACTATGGCTACACCTTC	CASSSENYGYTF
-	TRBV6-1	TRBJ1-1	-	TGTGCCAGCAGCCCCCTAGAACGTACAGTAGAGGCTTTCTTT	CASSPLERTVEAFF
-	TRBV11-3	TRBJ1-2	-	TGTGCCAGCAGCCCGACCGGTGAGTCGGGCTACACCTTC	CASSPTGESGYTF
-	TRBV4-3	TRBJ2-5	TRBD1	TGCGCCAGCAGCCAAGAATTAGGGGACAGGGGGATCTACAGGAGCGAGACCCAGTACTTC	CASSQELGDRGIYRSETQYF
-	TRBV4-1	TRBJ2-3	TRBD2	TGCGCCAGCAGCCAGACGACTAGCGGCAGCTTAACTAGCACAGATACGCAGTATTTT	CASSQTTSGSLTSTDTQYF
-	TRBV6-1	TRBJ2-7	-	TGTGCCAGCAGTGAAGCCTGGCTACGCTACTCCTACGAGCAGTACTTC	CASSEAWLRYSYEQYF
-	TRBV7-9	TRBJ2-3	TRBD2	TGTGCCAGCAGCTTGGGCGCGCGGGGGGGCACAGATACGCAGTATTTT	CASSLGARGGTDTQYF
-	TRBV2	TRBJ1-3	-	TGTGCCAGCAGCCTTGAATCGGGGGGATCTGGAAACACCATATATTTT	CASSLESGGSGNTIYF
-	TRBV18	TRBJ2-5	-	TGTGCCAGCTCACCAAATCTCCAAGAGACCCAGTACTTC	CASSPNLQETQYF
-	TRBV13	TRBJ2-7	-	TGTGCCAGCAGCCTAACGGGACCCACTTCTCTCTACGAGCAGTACTTC	CASSLTGPTSLYEQYF
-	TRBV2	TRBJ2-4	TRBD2	TGTGCCAGCAGTCCCGGGACTAGCGGGCTCCTCAAAAACATTCAGTACTTC	CASSPGTSGLLKNIQYF
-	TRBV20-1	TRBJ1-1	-	TGCAGTGCTAGAAGGGACACTGAAGCTTTCTTT	CSARRDTEAFF
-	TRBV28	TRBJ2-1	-	TGTGCCAGCAGGGGAACACCTGGCTCCTACAATGAGCAGTTCTTC	CASRGTPGSYNEQFF
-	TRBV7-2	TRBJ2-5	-	TGTGCCAGCAGCCCTCACCTTCAAGAGACCCAGTACTTC	CASSPHLQETQYF
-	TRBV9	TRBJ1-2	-	TGTGCCAGCAGCGTAGCAGCCCGAAACTATGGCTACACCTTC	CASSVAARNYGYTF
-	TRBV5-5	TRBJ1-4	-	TGTGCCAGCAGCGCGGACGCTAATGAAAAACTGTTTTTT	CASSADANEKLFF